The clone carrying this TCR beta chain was seen a single time. From germline, CDR1 is SGHTA and CDR2 FQGNSA. This CDR3 contains 14 residues. V was cut by 2 bases and J by 6 bases, with 11 bases left in between. TCRdb's copy holds only in-frame clones and misses some; the assay was immunoSEQ multiplex PCR. Of about 80,000 clones listed, about four fifths are singletons. Lung cancer patients with chemo-refractory metastatic non-small-cell disease were given focal radiation plus CTLA-4 blockade with ipilimumab. The data were obtained in a study of radiotherapy plus CTLA-4 blockade in lung cancer. This specimen was peripheral blood, taken from a patient treated with radiotherapy plus ipilimumab. The clonotype was recovered from a human donor with non-small cell lung cancer who had stable disease on radiotherapy plus ipilimumab. The V call is TRBV7-2, the J call TRBJ2-1, with a weak D call TRBD2 (6 bases). CDR3 in DNA: TGTGCCAGCAGCTTATCTCTGCGGGGCAATGAGCAGTTCTTC. Translated, it gives CASSLSLRGNEQFF.